These 30 T cell receptor beta chains were all obtained from the same sample, sequenced in a study of T cells in pancreatic ductal adenocarcinoma. Sequenced by immunoSEQ multiplex PCR; TCRdb stores in-frame clones only, minus some. Of about 30,000 clones in the sample, approximately 90% were seen once. Surgery without prior neoadjuvant therapy was the treatment of the selected pancreatic ductal adenocarcinoma patients. The sequencing sample was made of PBMCs. Source of these receptors: a human donor with pancreatic ductal adenocarcinoma.

J is TRBJ1-2 and V is TRBV11-2; perhaps TRBD1 as D (5 bases). V dropped 0 bases and J dropped 7 bases, with 9 bases sitting between them. This CDR3 has 13 amino acids. In germline, CDR1 is SGHAT, CDR2 FQNNGV. The CDR3 DNA sequence: TGTGCCAGCAGCTTAGATCCGGGACGTGGCTACACCTTC. Translating it yields CASSLDPGRGYTF.

The J gene is TRBJ1-1, the V gene TRBV7-6; D perhaps matches TRBD1 (6 bases). The CDR3 has 15 residues. Germline lookup yields CDR1 SGHVS and CDR2 FNYEAQ. V was shortened by 5 bases and J by 2 bases, with 15 bases between the two germline ends. The CDR3 loop reads CASSLTTGDNTEAFF. The DNA for the CDR3 is TGTGCCAGCAGCCTCACGACAGGTGACAACACTGAAGCTTTCTTT. Full variable domain (missing parts from reference TRBV7-6 and TRBJ1-1): GAGVSQSPRYKVTKRGQDVALRCDPISGHVSLYWYRQALGQGPEFLTYFNYEAQQDKSGLPNDRFSAERPEGSISTLTIQRTEQRDSAMYRCASSLTTGDNTEAFFGQGTRLTVV.

The CDR3 loop reads CASSLDEPYEQYF. DNA of the CDR3: TGTGCCAGCAGCTTAGATGAGCCCTACGAGCAGTACTTC. The chain combines TRBV11-2 with TRBJ2-7; no definite D call. Germline V lookup: CDR1 SGHAT, CDR2 FQNNGV. V was pared by 0 bases and J by 2 bases, with 5 bases between. The CDR3 sequence is 13 residues long.

This chain joins TRBV2 and TRBJ2-2; D gene uncertain. The CDR3 is 14 residues long. Germline CDR1 is SNHLY and CDR2 is FYNNEI. V shed 5 bases and J shed 4 bases, with 11 bases lying between them. In DNA form, the CDR3 reads TGTGCCAGCAGTTGGGGTTCTCCCACCGGGGAGCTGTTTTTT. Its protein is CASSWGSPTGELFF.

The V gene is TRBV28, the J gene TRBJ1-2; 9 nucleotides line up with TRBD1. CDR1 and CDR2 (germline): MDHEN, SYDVKM. This CDR3 contains 13 residues. Germline trimming cut 3 bases from V and 7 bases from J; bases unmatched to any gene: 3. The CDR3, as DNA: TGTGCCAGCAGTTTCAACAGGGGGCTTGGCTACACCTTC. It codes for CASSFNRGLGYTF.

The chain recombines TRBV5-1 with TRBJ1-1; tentative D call: TRBD1 (6 bases). Trimming took 3 bases from V and 3 from J, leaving 12 bases between them. The CDR3 is 14 residues long. CDR1 is SGHRS and CDR2 is YFSETQ in the germline V gene. As DNA, the CDR3 is TGCGCCAGCAGCTCAAGGGGGTCGGACACTGAAGCTTTCTTT. Protein product: CASSSRGSDTEAFF.

V usage is TRBV5-6 and J usage is TRBJ1-4, with TRBD1 matching over 7 bases. The V segment lost 0 bases and the J segment 8 bases; nucleotides outside the gene matches: 7. Germline-derived CDR1 and CDR2 are SGHDT and YYEEEE. There are 15 residues in the CDR3. CDR3 region: CASSLEGAKGEKLFF. In DNA, the CDR3 is TGTGCCAGCAGCTTGGAGGGGGCGAAGGGGGAAAAACTGTTTTTT.

The rearrangement links TRBV5-1 to TRBJ1-1; tentatively, D is TRBD1 (5 bases). The CDR3 has 15 amino acids. The germline V gene encodes CDR1 SGHRS and CDR2 YFSETQ. V lost 3 bases, J lost 0 bases, and 12 bases lay in between. The CDR3 DNA sequence: TGCGCCAGCAGCTGGGGCCCGGGGGTGAACACTGAAGCTTTCTTT. It is translated as CASSWGPGVNTEAFF.

This chain uses TRBV7-8 with TRBJ1-4; 7 positions match TRBD1. Germline V lookup: CDR1 SGHVS, CDR2 FQNEAQ. The CDR3 runs to 15 residues. V lost 7 bases, J lost 4 bases, and 9 bases stayed unmatched. The CDR3 protein is CASTQGGGGNEKLFF. The CDR3 nucleotides read TGTGCCAGCACCCAGGGGGGTGGGGGTAATGAAAAACTGTTTTTT.

The chain links TRBV19 to TRBJ2-2; 11 bases are shared with TRBD2. V lost 6 bases to trimming and J lost 5 bases; unmatched junction nucleotides: 11. CDR3 length: 17 residues. Germline CDR1 is LNHDA and CDR2 is SQIVND (reference sequence). The CDR3 bases are TGTGCCAGTAGAAAAATAGCGGGAGGGCCGGGGACCGGGGAGCTGTTTTTT. This encodes CASRKIAGGPGTGELFF.

This chain connects TRBV6-1 to TRBJ2-7; TRBD2 matches at 10 bases. This CDR3 is 19 amino acids long. CDR1 is MNHNS and CDR2 is SASEGT in the germline V gene. Trimming removed 3 bases from V and 1 base from J; junction bases left unmatched: 15. This CDR3 reads CASSDKAASGSVGSYEQYF. CDR3 coding DNA: TGTGCCAGCAGTGATAAGGCTGCTAGCGGGAGTGTTGGGTCCTACGAGCAGTACTTC.

The chain has TRBV5-1 and TRBJ2-3; maybe TRBD2 (7 bases). Germline CDR1 reads SGHRS; CDR2 reads YFSETQ. Trimming cost V 5 bases and J 3 bases, with 16 bases left between them. The CDR3 covers 15 residues. The CDR3 reads CASSPERGGTDTQYF. The CDR3 DNA reads as TGCGCCAGCAGTCCGGAGAGGGGGGGTACAGATACGCAGTATTTT. Variable domain in full (rest from reference TRBV5-1 and TRBJ2-3): KAGVTQTPRYLIKTRGQQVTLSCSPISGHRSVSWYQQTPGQGLQFLFEYFSETQRNKGNFPGRFSGRQFSNSRSEMNVSTLELGDSALYLCASSPERGGTDTQYFGPGTRLTVL.

The V and J genes are TRBV13 and TRBJ2-1; D could derive from TRBD1 or TRBD2 (5 bases each). The CDR3 loop spans 15 amino acids. Germline V CDR1 and CDR2: PRHDT, FYEKMQ (reference sequence). The V end lost 1 base, the J end lost 5 bases, and 12 bases lay between the germline ends. In DNA, the CDR3 is TGTGCCAGCAGCTTAGAGGGGAGTGGGCACAATGAGCAGTTCTTC. As protein: CASSLEGSGHNEQFF.

The chain carries TRBV27 and TRBJ2-1; TRBD2 aligns across 10 bases. This CDR3 has 16 amino acids. The junction had 8 bases not matched to a gene; V was cut back by 4 bases and J by 5 bases. Germline loops: CDR1 MNHEY, CDR2 SMNVEV (reference sequence). CDR3 sequence (DNA): TGTGCCAGCAGTTCGGGGACTAGCGATACTCACAATGAGCAGTTCTTC. This sequence encodes CASSSGTSDTHNEQFF.

DNA of the CDR3: TGTGCCAGCTCCCCAATCTGGGGGGGCTACACCTTC. This gives the protein CASSPIWGGYTF. The V call is TRBV6-5, the J call TRBJ1-2; a possible D gene is TRBD1 (5 bases). CDR3 size: 12 residues. V gave up 8 bases and J gave up 8 bases, with 15 bases separating them. CDR1 and CDR2 (germline): MNHEY, SVGAGI.

CDR3 protein: CASSTSWGNQPQHF. CDR3 coding DNA: TGTGCCAGCAGCACCAGTTGGGGCAATCAGCCCCAGCATTTT. V gene TRBV7-9 combines with J gene TRBJ1-5; D is ambiguous. V lost 5 bases, J lost 2 bases, and 10 bases lay in between. CDR1 is SEHNR, CDR2 FQNEAQ, per germline (reference sequence). The CDR3 spans 14 residues.

The J gene is TRBJ2-6, the V gene TRBV14; D is uncertain. V was trimmed by 4 bases and J by 0 bases, leaving 10 bases between them. This CDR3 contains 16 residues. Germline assignment: CDR1 SGHDN and CDR2 FVKESK. The DNA of the CDR3 is TGTGCCAGCAGCCTCCTGACCAGCTCTGGGGCCAACGTCCTGACTTTC. Residues: CASSLLTSSGANVLTF.

The chain is built from TRBV7-9 and TRBJ1-2; 7 positions agree with TRBD1. The V segment lost 3 bases and the J segment 0 bases; nucleotides outside the gene matches: 13. The germline V gene has CDR1 SEHNR and CDR2 FQNEAQ (reference sequence). The CDR3 has 18 amino acids. The CDR3 is CASSFPTAGTASNYGYTF. The CDR3 nucleotides read TGTGCCAGCAGCTTTCCCACCGCCGGGACAGCCTCTAACTATGGCTACACCTTC.

The chain has TRBV9 and TRBJ1-1; possibly TRBD1 for D (6 bases). Germline assignment: CDR1 SGDLS and CDR2 YYNGEE. The CDR3 extends over 12 amino acids. Trimming removed 4 bases at V and 7 bases at J, with 11 bases between. The CDR3 DNA is TGTGCCAGCAGCCCGGGACACCTTGAAGCTTTCTTT. Protein product: CASSPGHLEAFF.

V gene TRBV23-1 combines with J gene TRBJ1-1; TRBD1 might be the D (5 bases). TRBV23-1 is given ORF status, its function remaining uncertain. The CDR3 loop spans 11 amino acids. Trimming cost V 4 bases and J 5 bases, with 5 bases left between them. The CDR3 here is CASSRGTEAFF. The CDR3, as DNA: TGCGCCAGCAGTCGGGGGACTGAAGCTTTCTTT.

The V call is TRBV19, the J call TRBJ1-3; no clear D. The CDR3 has 15 residues. The germline V gene has CDR1 LNHDA and CDR2 SQIVND (reference sequence). V gave up 5 bases and J gave up 0 bases, with 11 bases separating them. The CDR3: CASSYLGHSGNTIYF. CDR3 nucleotide sequence: TGTGCCAGTAGTTACCTTGGCCACTCTGGAAACACCATATATTTT.

This clone was counted a single time. V gene TRBV5-1 combines with J gene TRBJ2-1, with TRBD1 matching 8 bases. The CDR3 is made up of 15 amino acids. The trim removed 2 bases at V and 3 bases at J, leaving 4 bases unmatched. Germline-derived CDR1 and CDR2 are SGHRS and YFSETQ. CDR3 nucleotides: TGCGCCAGCAGCTTTCCAGGGGGCGGCTACAATGAGCAGTTCTTC. It translates to CASSFPGGGYNEQFF.

The chain has TRBV29-1 and TRBJ2-1; D possibly corresponds to TRBD1 (5 bases). The length of the CDR3 is 15 residues. Germline loops: CDR1 SQVTM, CDR2 ANQGSEA. The V end lost 4 bases, the J end lost 1 base, and 14 bases lay between the germline ends. CDR3 nucleotides: TGCAGCGTTGTTGGCAGGGATGTGTCCTACAATGAGCAGTTCTTC. Its translation: CSVVGRDVSYNEQFF.

The chain links TRBV6-1 to TRBJ1-1; 9 bases align to TRBD1. The CDR3 is 15 residues long. The germline CDR1 and CDR2 sequences are MNHNS and SASEGT. V lost 4 bases and J lost 5; bases outside the gene matches: 8. DNA for the CDR3: TGTGCCAGCAGTGCCCAACAGGGGGCGGGTACTGAAGCTTTCTTT. It specifies CASSAQQGAGTEAFF.

The chain carries TRBV19 and TRBJ2-7; 7 bases align to TRBD2. Germline CDR1 and CDR2: LNHDA and SQIVND (reference sequence). With 1 base clipped from V and 5 bases from J, the junction kept 5 bases outside the gene matches. The length of the CDR3 is 14 residues. CDR3 bases: TGTGCCAGTAGTATAGGATCGGGAGGCAACGAGCAGTACTTC. Its translation: CASSIGSGGNEQYF.

The rearrangement uses TRBV28 and TRBJ2-2; 10 nucleotides match TRBD2. V lost 6 bases, J lost 7 bases, and 8 bases stayed unmatched. Germline V lookup: CDR1 MDHEN, CDR2 SYDVKM. The CDR3 covers 15 residues. The CDR3 protein is CASRPSGSLGGELFF. The CDR3, as DNA: TGTGCCAGCAGACCTAGCGGGAGTTTAGGCGGGGAGCTGTTTTTT.

The chain couples TRBV5-6 to TRBJ1-2; weak D call: TRBD1 (5 bases). The CDR3 has 13 amino acids. Germline CDR1 is SGHDT and CDR2 is YYEEEE. V gave up 0 bases and J gave up 7 bases, with 10 bases separating them. CDR3 nucleotide sequence: TGTGCCAGCAGCTTGGCAGGGTTTATTGGCTACACCTTC. Amino acids: CASSLAGFIGYTF.

The rearrangement uses TRBV7-2 and TRBJ1-1; the D is unclear. Trimming shortened V by 6 bases and J by 3 bases, and 17 bases separated the two germline ends. The CDR3 consists of 15 residues. Per germline, CDR1 SGHTA and CDR2 FQGNSA. CDR3 in DNA: TGTGCCAGCAGTTTTAGCCGGTTCCGGGACACTGAAGCTTTCTTT. Translating gives CASSFSRFRDTEAFF.

Here the CDR3 DNA reads TGTGCCATCAGTGAGGGGGTCTCCTACAATGAGCAGTTCTTC. Translating it yields CAISEGVSYNEQFF. The V call is TRBV10-3, the J call TRBJ2-1; D unclear. CDR1 ENHRY and CDR2 SYGVKD come from the germline V gene. CDR3 size: 14 residues. Deletions cut 2 bases from V and 0 bases from J, with 5 bases between.

V usage is TRBV6-1 and J usage is TRBJ2-2, with 7 bases aligning to TRBD2. Germline CDR1 is MNHNS and CDR2 is SASEGT. The trim removed 2 bases at V and 7 bases at J, leaving 7 bases unmatched. This CDR3 has 15 residues. CDR3 in amino acids: CASSELAGERGELFF. The CDR3 region has the DNA TGTGCCAGCAGTGAACTGGCGGGAGAGCGCGGGGAGCTGTTTTTT.